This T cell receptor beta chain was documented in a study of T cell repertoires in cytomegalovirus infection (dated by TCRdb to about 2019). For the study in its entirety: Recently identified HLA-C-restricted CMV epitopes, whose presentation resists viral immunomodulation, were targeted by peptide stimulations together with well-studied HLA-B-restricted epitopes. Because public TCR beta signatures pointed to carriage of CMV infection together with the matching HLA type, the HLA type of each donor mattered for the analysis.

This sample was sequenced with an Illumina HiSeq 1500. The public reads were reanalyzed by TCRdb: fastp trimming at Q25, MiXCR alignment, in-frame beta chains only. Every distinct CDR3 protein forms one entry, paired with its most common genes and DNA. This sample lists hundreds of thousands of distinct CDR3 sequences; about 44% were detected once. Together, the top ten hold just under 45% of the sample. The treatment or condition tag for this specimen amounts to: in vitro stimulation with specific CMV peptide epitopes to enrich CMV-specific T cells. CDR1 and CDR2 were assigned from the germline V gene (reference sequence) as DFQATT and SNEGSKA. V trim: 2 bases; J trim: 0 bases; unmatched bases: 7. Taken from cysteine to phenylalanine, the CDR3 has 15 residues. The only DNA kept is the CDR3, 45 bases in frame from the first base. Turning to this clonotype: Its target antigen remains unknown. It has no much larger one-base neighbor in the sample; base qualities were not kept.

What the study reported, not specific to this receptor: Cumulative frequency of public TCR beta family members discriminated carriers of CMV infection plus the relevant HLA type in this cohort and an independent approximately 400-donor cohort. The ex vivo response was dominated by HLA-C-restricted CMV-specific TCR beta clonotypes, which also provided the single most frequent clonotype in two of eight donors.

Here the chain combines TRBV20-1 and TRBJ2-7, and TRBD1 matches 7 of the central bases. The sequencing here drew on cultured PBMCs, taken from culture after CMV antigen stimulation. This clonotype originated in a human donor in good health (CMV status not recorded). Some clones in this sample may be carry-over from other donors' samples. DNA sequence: TGCAGTGCTAGAAAAAACGACAGGGCCTCCTACGAGCAGTACTTC. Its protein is CSARKNDRASYEQYF.